The 30 T cell receptor beta chains below were found in one sample sequenced in a study of technical replicates of blood from four donors. Some clones are missing from TCRdb's copy, which holds only in-frame ones; the method was immunoSEQ multiplex PCR. The sample has fewer than 90,000 clones; about 91% are singletons. Sequenced material: T cells isolated from PBMCs. These receptors all stem from a human donor in good health.

This chain joins TRBV29-1 and TRBJ2-1; perhaps TRBD2 as D (5 bases). The length of the CDR3 is 13 residues. V was clipped by 6 bases and J by 5 bases, with 14 bases between them. The V gene's germline CDR1 is SQVTM and CDR2 ANQGSEA. CDR3 coding DNA: TGCAGCGTCGAATCGGGAAAGGACAATGAGCAGTTCTTC. Translation gives CSVESGKDNEQFF.

This clone was detected a few times. The rearrangement joins TRBV11-2 to TRBJ2-7, with D tentatively TRBD2 (5 bases). Germline V gives CDR1 SGHAT, CDR2 FQNNGV. Trimming left V 5 bases short and J 2 bases short, with 13 bases between. The CDR3 contains 14 residues. DNA for the CDR3: TGTGCCAGCAGCCCGGGGATGATTACCTACGAGCAGTACTTC. This gives the protein CASSPGMITYEQYF.

This chain links TRBV27 with TRBJ2-5, with 7 bases aligning to TRBD1. V lost 1 base, J lost 1 base, and 3 bases stayed unmatched. Germline assignment: CDR1 MNHEY and CDR2 SMNVEV (reference sequence). This CDR3 contains 15 residues. CDR3: CASSLFTGAQETQYF. The CDR3 region has the DNA TGTGCCAGCAGTTTATTTACAGGGGCCCAAGAGACCCAGTACTTC.

The chain carries TRBV28 and TRBJ1-4, with a possible D match to TRBD1 (6 bases). From germline, CDR1 is MDHEN and CDR2 SYDVKM. The CDR3 length is 15 residues. The germline V and J ends were trimmed by 6 bases and 8 bases, with 19 bases remaining between them. In DNA form, the CDR3 reads TGTGCCAGCAGCCGTCCGGGACAAGGTGAAGAAAAACTGTTTTTT. This sequence encodes CASSRPGQGEEKLFF.

The J gene is TRBJ2-7, the V gene TRBV28, with 7 positions matching TRBD2. Germline lookup yields CDR1 MDHEN and CDR2 SYDVKM. V gave up 3 bases and J gave up 2 bases; unmatched junction bases: 4. The CDR3 consists of 14 residues. The DNA of the CDR3 is TGTGCCAGCAGTTTGGAGCGGGAAACCTACGAGCAGTACTTC. Its translation is CASSLERETYEQYF.

The gene calls are TRBV5-8 and TRBJ2-1; 9 bases line up with TRBD2. The CDR3 contains 17 residues. The junction had 4 bases not matched to a gene; V was cut back by 0 bases and J by 0 bases. Germline CDR1 is SGHTS and CDR2 is YDEGEE. The chain's CDR3 is CASSLVLAGFSYNEQFF. CDR3 DNA: TGTGCCAGCAGCTTGGTACTAGCGGGTTTCTCCTACAATGAGCAGTTCTTC.

The chain uses TRBV11-3 and TRBJ2-2, with no clear D. The CDR3 length is 16 residues. Trimming removed 5 bases from V and 0 bases from J, with 13 bases in between. Germline V gives CDR1 SGHNT, CDR2 YENEEA. CDR3 in amino acids: CASSPRGSANTGELFF. CDR3 DNA sequence: TGTGCCAGCAGCCCAAGAGGTTCGGCGAACACCGGGGAGCTGTTTTTT.

This chain uses TRBV10-3 with TRBJ2-7, with 14 positions matching TRBD2. V lost 10 bases, J lost 5 bases, and 4 bases stayed unmatched. Germline CDR1 reads ENHRY; CDR2 reads SYGVKD. CDR3 length: 13 amino acids. The DNA for the CDR3 is TGTGCCACCGGGACTAGCGGGAGTAACGAGCAGTACTTC. Its translation: CATGTSGSNEQYF.

The rearrangement uses TRBV11-2 and TRBJ2-7, with D perhaps TRBD1 (6 bases). Deletions cut 1 base from V and 3 bases from J, with 10 bases between. From germline, CDR1 is SGHAT and CDR2 FQNNGV. CDR3 length: 14 residues. Here the CDR3 reads CASSLGAGVYEQYF. The DNA of the CDR3 is TGTGCCAGCAGCTTAGGAGCAGGGGTCTACGAGCAGTACTTC.

This rearrangement joins TRBV5-1 to TRBJ2-5; D gene ambiguous. V lost 0 bases and J lost 5, with 5 bases in between. The CDR3 spans 12 residues. The germline CDR1 and CDR2 sequences are SGHRS and YFSETQ. The CDR3: CASSLARETQYF. The CDR3 DNA reads as TGCGCCAGCAGCTTGGCACGGGAGACCCAGTACTTC.

This chain connects TRBV7-3 to TRBJ2-3; maybe TRBD1 (5 bases). CDR3 length: 16 residues. Germline assignment: CDR1 SGHTA and CDR2 FQGTGA. The germline V and J ends were trimmed by 5 bases and 0 bases, with 15 bases remaining between them. The DNA of the CDR3 is TGTGCCAGCAGCCCAAGCAGGGTTAGGAGCACAGATACGCAGTATTTT. Translating it yields CASSPSRVRSTDTQYF.

V and J are TRBV21-1 and TRBJ2-7; TRBD2 is the table's D call and was not checked against the DNA. TRBV21-1 is a pseudogene locus. The CDR3 is 16 residues long. CDR3 nucleotide sequence: TGTGCCAGCAGCAATTTACCCACTAGCGGAACCTACGAGCAGTACTTC. It yields the protein CASSNLPTSGTYEQYF.

There are a few counts of this clone. The chain combines TRBV28 with TRBJ1-1; no firm D call. The CDR3 contains 13 residues. The germline CDR1 and CDR2 sequences are MDHEN and SYDVKM. Trimming cost V 7 bases and J 1 base, with 10 bases left between them. The CDR3 sequence is CASKRRSNTEAFF. CDR3 bases: TGTGCCAGCAAAAGGAGGTCGAACACTGAAGCTTTCTTT.

This clone occurred once. The chain uses TRBV7-9 and TRBJ2-5; weak D call: TRBD1 (6 bases). With 2 bases removed from V and 5 bases from J, the gap between germline ends came to 6 bases. CDR1 and CDR2 (germline): SEHNR, FQNEAQ (reference sequence). CDR3 length equals 12 residues. CDR3 DNA: TGTGCCAGCAGCTTACAGGGGGAGACCCAGTACTTC. Amino acids: CASSLQGETQYF.

Only one count was recorded for this clone. The V call is TRBV5-6, the J call TRBJ2-6; D is possibly TRBD1 (6 bases). V was clipped by 0 bases and J by 0 bases, with 13 bases between them. The CDR3 extends over 18 amino acids. The V gene's germline CDR1 is SGHDT and CDR2 YYEEEE. CDR3 protein: CASSLGQGPVSGANVLTF. For the CDR3, the DNA is TGTGCCAGCAGCTTGGGTCAGGGGCCGGTCTCTGGGGCCAACGTCCTGACTTTC.

The chain employs TRBV7-3 and TRBJ2-1; D uncertain. The CDR3 extends over 17 amino acids. Trimming removed 5 bases from V and 0 bases from J, with 17 bases in between. The germline gives CDR1 SGHTA, CDR2 FQGTGA. In DNA, the CDR3 is TGTGCCAGCAGCCTCTTGTTTGCGTCAAGCTCCTACAATGAGCAGTTCTTC. Amino acid sequence: CASSLLFASSSYNEQFF.

This clone was observed once. This chain links TRBV4-3 with TRBJ2-3; TRBD2 matches at 9 bases. The CDR3 runs 18 residues. The V segment lost 2 bases and the J segment 4 bases; nucleotides outside the gene matches: 13. CDR1 and CDR2 (germline): LGHNA, YSLEER. CDR3: CASSQMIISGRYADTQYF. The DNA of the CDR3 is TGCGCCAGCAGCCAAATGATCATTAGCGGGAGATATGCAGATACGCAGTATTTT.

This clone showed up just once. This chain uses TRBV30 with TRBJ2-2; 7 bases fit TRBD1. Looked up from germline, CDR1 is GTSNPN and CDR2 is SVGIG (reference sequence). This CDR3 region has 12 residues. Trimming at V came to 5 bases and at J to 7 bases, leaving 4 bases not matched to a gene. The CDR3 is CAWATGSGELFF. The CDR3 region has the DNA TGTGCCTGGGCGACAGGGAGCGGGGAGCTGTTTTTT.

The chain uses TRBV7-9 and TRBJ2-1; 9 bases agree with TRBD2. Trimming removed 7 bases from V and 5 bases from J; junction bases left unmatched: 6. CDR1 is SEHNR and CDR2 is FQNEAQ in the germline V gene (reference sequence). The CDR3 runs to 14 residues. The CDR3 here is CASTVAGVDNEQFF. Here the CDR3 DNA reads TGTGCCAGCACCGTAGCGGGAGTGGACAATGAGCAGTTCTTC.

The CDR3 reads CASSLGQGYNEQFF. CDR3 DNA sequence: TGTGCCAGCAGCTTAGGACAGGGGTACAATGAGCAGTTCTTC. The chain employs TRBV11-3 and TRBJ2-1, with 8 nucleotides matching TRBD1. J was trimmed by 4 bases and V by 1 base; bases with no gene match: 0. There are 14 residues in the CDR3. Germline V gene data show CDR1 as SGHNT and CDR2 as YENEEA.

The V gene is TRBV6-5, the J gene TRBJ2-1, with TRBD2 identical over 8 bases. The germline CDR1 and CDR2 sequences are MNHEY and SVGAGI. The CDR3 has 14 residues. J gave up 8 bases and V 4 bases, and 7 bases lay outside the gene matches. The CDR3 DNA sequence: TGTGCCAGCAGTTCGGGACTAGTTTTCTATGAGCAGTTCTTC. It yields the protein CASSSGLVFYEQFF.

The V call is TRBV6-5, the J call TRBJ2-7, with 9 nucleotides matching TRBD2. Unmatched junction bases numbered 5, after V lost 6 bases and J lost 2 bases. Germline CDR1 and CDR2: MNHEY and SVGAGI. This CDR3 is built from 14 residues. The DNA of the CDR3 is TGTGCCAGCAGGCGGCGGGGGGGCCCCTACGAGCAGTACTTC. This sequence encodes CASRRRGGPYEQYF.

This rearrangement joins TRBV7-4 to TRBJ1-2, with D maybe TRBD1 (5 bases). From germline, CDR1 is SGHVT and CDR2 SQSDAQ. This CDR3 comprises 16 residues. Trimming left V 2 bases short and J 4 bases short, with 17 bases between. Here the CDR3 DNA reads TGTGCCAGCAGCTTAAGGGGCGGCCCGAAGGGCTATGGCTACACCTTC. Protein product: CASSLRGGPKGYGYTF.

The chain has TRBV12-5 and TRBJ1-5, with D tentatively TRBD1 (5 bases). CDR1 is LGHNT and CDR2 is FRNRAP in the germline V gene. This CDR3 is built from 18 residues. V was pared by 5 bases and J by 1 base, with 21 bases between. CDR3 loop: CASGPSRQGKLSNQPQHF. The CDR3 region has the DNA TGTGCTAGTGGTCCCTCCCGGCAGGGCAAACTGAGCAATCAGCCCCAGCATTTT.

The chain carries TRBV7-6 and TRBJ1-5; D is ambiguous. This CDR3 is built from 13 residues. Trimming removed 5 bases at V and 4 bases at J, with 9 bases between. Germline V lookup: CDR1 SGHVS, CDR2 FNYEAQ. DNA of the CDR3: TGTGCCAGCAGCGTGCAGGAAAATCAGCCCCAGCATTTT. This translates into CASSVQENQPQHF. Full variable domain (remainder filled in from reference TRBV7-6 and TRBJ1-5): GAGVSQSPRYKVTKRGQDVALRCDPISGHVSLYWYRQALGQGPEFLTYFNYEAQQDKSGLPNDRFSAERPEGSISTLTIQRTEQRDSAMYRCASSVQENQPQHFGDGTRLSIL.

The chain links TRBV19 to TRBJ2-1; possible D gene TRBD1, 5 bases. The CDR3 is 12 residues long. The V and J ends lost 5 bases and 12 bases respectively, with 14 bases between them. Per germline, CDR1 LNHDA and CDR2 SQIVND (reference sequence). CDR3 in DNA: TGTGCCAGTAGTGGAGACGGCAGGGCGCAGTTCTTC. Translating gives CASSGDGRAQFF.

The chain is built from TRBV4-1 and TRBJ2-1; D not certain. The CDR3 runs 14 residues. Germline V gene lookup returns CDR1 MGHRA and CDR2 YSYEKL. V lost 0 bases and J lost 4, with 7 bases in between. The chain's CDR3 is CASSQESGYNEQFF. CDR3 bases: TGCGCCAGCAGCCAAGAGTCCGGGTACAATGAGCAGTTCTTC.

The V call is TRBV25-1, the J call TRBJ2-4; 7 bases fit TRBD2. V gave up 5 bases and J gave up 3 bases; unmatched junction bases: 7. This CDR3 is 15 amino acids long. Germline CDR1 reads MGHDK; CDR2 reads SYGVNS. The CDR3 DNA sequence: TGTGCCAGCAGTTTCGCGGGAGCGGGCAAAAACATTCAGTACTTC. This translates into CASSFAGAGKNIQYF.

The chain carries TRBV6-5 and TRBJ1-3, with no clear D. The V end was cut by 4 bases, the J end by 0 bases, with 7 bases between. Germline CDR1 MNHEY, CDR2 SVGAGI. The CDR3 is 14 amino acids. As DNA, the CDR3 is TGTGCCAGCAGTTTTAGTATCTCTGGAAACACCATATATTTT. Its translation is CASSFSISGNTIYF.

V gene TRBV4-3 combines with J gene TRBJ2-7; D remains unclear. V lost 0 bases, J lost 2 bases, and 8 bases lay in between. Germline V lookup: CDR1 LGHNA, CDR2 YSLEER. This CDR3 is built from 14 residues. The CDR3 nucleotides read TGCGCCAGCAGCCAAGAGAAACTAACCTACGAGCAGTACTTC. This gives the protein CASSQEKLTYEQYF.